This TCR beta chain was identified during a study of shared clonotypes between healthy human individuals. Whole-study results and caveats: Between a handful of donors, naive CD4 clonotypes were shared at a level of about 5%.

The assay was immunoSEQ multiplex PCR, and TCRdb's table has in-frame clones only and misses some. Of approximately 2.5 million clones listed, around nine tenths are singletons. With regard to this clone: Its antigen is undetermined.

This receptor was identified in a man aged 18 to 35 in good health. Sequencing was performed on naive CD4+ T cells sorted from blood. Subset indicated: CD45RA+ positively selected.

CDR3 region: CASTSLYEQYF. The DNA of the CDR3 is TGTGCCAGCACAAGCCTCTACGAGCAGTACTTC. The chain joins TRBV6-5 to TRBJ2-7; D gene unclear. The CDR3 has 11 residues. V lost 7 bases, J lost 3 bases, and 7 bases lay in between. Looked up from germline, CDR1 is MNHEY and CDR2 is SVGAGI.